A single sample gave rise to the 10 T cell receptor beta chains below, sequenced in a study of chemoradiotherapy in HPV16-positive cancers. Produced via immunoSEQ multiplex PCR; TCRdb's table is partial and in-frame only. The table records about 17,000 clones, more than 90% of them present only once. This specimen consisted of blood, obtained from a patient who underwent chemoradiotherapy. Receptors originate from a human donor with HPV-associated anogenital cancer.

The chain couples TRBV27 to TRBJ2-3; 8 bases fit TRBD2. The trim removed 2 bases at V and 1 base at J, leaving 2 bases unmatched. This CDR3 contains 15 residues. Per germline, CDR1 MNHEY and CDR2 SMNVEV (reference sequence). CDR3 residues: CASSLALAGTDTQYF. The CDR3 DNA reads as TGTGCCAGCAGTTTAGCACTAGCGGGCACAGATACGCAGTATTTT.

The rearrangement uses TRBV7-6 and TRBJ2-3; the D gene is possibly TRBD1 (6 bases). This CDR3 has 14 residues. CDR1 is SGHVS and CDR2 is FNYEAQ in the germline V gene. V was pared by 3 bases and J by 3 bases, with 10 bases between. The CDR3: CASSFMRGTDTQYF. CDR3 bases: TGTGCCAGCAGCTTTATGAGGGGGACAGATACGCAGTATTTT.

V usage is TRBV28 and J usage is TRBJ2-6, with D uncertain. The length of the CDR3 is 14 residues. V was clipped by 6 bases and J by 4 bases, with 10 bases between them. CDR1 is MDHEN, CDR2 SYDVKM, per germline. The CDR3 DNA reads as TGTGCCAGCAGCCAAATAGGAGGGGCCAACGTCCTGACTTTC. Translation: CASSQIGGANVLTF. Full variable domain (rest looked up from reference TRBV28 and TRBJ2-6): DVKVTQSSRYLVKRTGEKVFLECVQDMDHENMFWYRQDPGLGLRLIYFSYDVKMKEKGDIPEGYSVSREKKERFSLILESASTNQTSMYLCASSQIGGANVLTFGAGSRLTVL.

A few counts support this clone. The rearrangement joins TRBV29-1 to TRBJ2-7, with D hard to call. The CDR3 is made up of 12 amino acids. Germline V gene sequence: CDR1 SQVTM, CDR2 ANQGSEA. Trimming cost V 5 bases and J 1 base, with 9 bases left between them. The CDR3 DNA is TGCAGCGTTTCGCCAGGTTCCTACGAGCAGTACGTC. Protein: CSVSPGSYEQYV.

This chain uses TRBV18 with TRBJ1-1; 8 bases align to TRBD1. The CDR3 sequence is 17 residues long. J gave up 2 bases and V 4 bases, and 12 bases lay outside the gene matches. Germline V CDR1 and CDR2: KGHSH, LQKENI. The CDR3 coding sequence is TGTGCCAGCTCACGAGCCGTGACAGGGGATCAAAACACTGAAGCTTTCTTT. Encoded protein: CASSRAVTGDQNTEAFF.

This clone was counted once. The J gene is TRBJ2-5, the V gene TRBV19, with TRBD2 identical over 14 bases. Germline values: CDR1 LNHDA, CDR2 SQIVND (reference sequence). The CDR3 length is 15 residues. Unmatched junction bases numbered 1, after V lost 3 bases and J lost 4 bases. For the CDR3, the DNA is TGTGCCAGTAGTATCGGACTAGCGGGGGGAGAGACCCAGTACTTC. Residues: CASSIGLAGGETQYF.

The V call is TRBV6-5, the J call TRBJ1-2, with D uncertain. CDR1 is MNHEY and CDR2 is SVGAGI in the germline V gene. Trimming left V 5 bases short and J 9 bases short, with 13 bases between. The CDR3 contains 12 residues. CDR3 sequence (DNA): TGTGCCAGCAGTGCTGGGGTAGGGAGCTACACCTTC. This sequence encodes CASSAGVGSYTF.

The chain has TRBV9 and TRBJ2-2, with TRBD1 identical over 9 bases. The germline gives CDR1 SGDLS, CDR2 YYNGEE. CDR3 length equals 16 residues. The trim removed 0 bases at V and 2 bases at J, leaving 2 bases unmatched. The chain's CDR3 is CASSVADRGNTGELFF. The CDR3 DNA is TGTGCCAGCAGCGTAGCGGACAGGGGAAACACCGGGGAGCTGTTTTTT. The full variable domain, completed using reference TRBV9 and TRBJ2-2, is DSGVTQTPKHLITATGQRVTLRCSPRSGDLSVYWYQQSLDQGLQFLIQYYNGEERAKGNILERFSAQQFPDLHSELNLSSLELGDSALYFCASSVADRGNTGELFFGEGSRLTVL.

The CDR3 protein is CASSFAFRGEAFF. The CDR3 bases are TGTGCCAGCAGTTTCGCTTTTAGGGGTGAAGCTTTCTTT. The chain links TRBV27 to TRBJ1-1; D may be TRBD1 (5 bases). Germline V gene sequence: CDR1 MNHEY, CDR2 SMNVEV (reference sequence). The V end lost 3 bases, the J end lost 7 bases, and 12 bases lay between the germline ends. This CDR3 region has 13 residues.

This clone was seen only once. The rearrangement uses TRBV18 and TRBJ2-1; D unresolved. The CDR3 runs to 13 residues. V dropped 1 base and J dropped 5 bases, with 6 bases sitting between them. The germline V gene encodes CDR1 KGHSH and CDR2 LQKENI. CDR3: CASSPQVDNEQFF. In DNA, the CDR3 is TGTGCCAGCTCACCACAGGTCGACAATGAGCAGTTCTTC.